This T cell receptor beta chain comes out of a study of OX40 agonist ivuxolimab in advanced cancers. Background on the study: Every 2 weeks, ivuxolimab was infused into the patients intravenously at between 0.01 and 10 mg/kg.

The method was immunoSEQ multiplex PCR; TCRdb's version includes in-frame clones alone and lacks a portion of them. The profile shows over 100,000 clones, 75% to 90% of them singletons. Per the germline V gene, CDR1 is GTSNPN and CDR2 is SVGIG (reference sequence). The CDR3 loop spans 12 amino acids. V was trimmed by 0 bases and J by 5 bases, leaving 7 bases between them. The clonotype comes from an adult with an advanced solid tumor such as melanoma, head and neck, liver or kidney cancer. V and J are TRBV30 and TRBJ1-1; unclear D gene. The material was CD4+ or CD8+ T cells sorted from blood, obtained in a trial of the OX40 agonist ivuxolimab. CDR3: CAWSVLGTEAFF. The CDR3 nucleotides are TGTGCCTGGAGTGTACTGGGAACTGAAGCTTTCTTT.